The present TCR beta chain was sequenced within a study of a mutant IDH1 vaccine in newly diagnosed glioma. Study summary: Vaccine administration was initiated 4-6 weeks following radiotherapy alone, or with temozolomide cycles. Before enrollment, the patients had been treated with radiotherapy alone, temozolomide alone, or both together. Most of them had received both.

Per germline, CDR1 SNHLY and CDR2 FYNNEI. This CDR3 is built from 16 residues. V lost 0 bases and J 2 bases, leaving 11 bases between the germline ends. With regard to this clone: Its target is unknown.

Some clones are missing from TCRdb's copy, which holds only in-frame ones; the method was immunoSEQ multiplex PCR. Of roughly 46,000 clones listed, about 81% are singletons. Time point meaning: week 47, end of study. Every vaccination contained 300 ug of the mutant IDH1 20-mer peptide and was paired with topical imiquimod. V gene TRBV2 combines with J gene TRBJ1-3, with a tentative D call TRBD1 (5 bases). The TCR sequence derives from a woman aged 30 to 39 with glioma. Some clones in this sample may be carry-over from other donors' samples. The sequenced sample was PBMCs, obtained from a glioma patient whose treatment included an IDH1 peptide vaccine. CDR3 residues: CASSEAKGLAGNTIYF. CDR3 nucleotides: TGTGCCAGCAGTGAAGCGAAGGGGTTGGCTGGAAACACCATATATTTT.